This TCR beta chain appears in the sequencing data of a study of graft-versus-host responses after intestinal transplantation. Whole-study context: Multivisceral, liver-intestinal, or isolated intestinal grafts were transplanted into recipients. Notes on the study in general: Individuals who had graft-donor T cell macrochimerism had allografts that showed high graft-versus-host to host-versus-graft clonal ratios.

Profiling relied on immunoSEQ multiplex PCR, and the TCRdb table lists in-frame clones only, not all of them. The sample consists of over 45,000 clones, 85% to 90% of them appearing once. About this clone itself: The antigen is not known.

Trimming stripped 4 bases from V and 0 bases from J, with 11 bases between. CDR1 is SGHRS and CDR2 is YFSETQ in the germline V gene. This CDR3 spans 16 amino acids. This TCR came from a human patient who received an intestinal transplant, so some T cells may come from the graft donor. Here the sequenced sample was PBMCs, taken 26 days after transplant. The chain uses TRBV5-1 and TRBJ2-6; maybe TRBD1 (6 bases). CDR3 coding DNA: TGCGCCAGCAGCCCCGAAGGGGGCTCTGGGGCCAACGTCCTGACTTTC. Amino acid sequence: CASSPEGGSGANVLTF.